The rows below give T cell receptor beta chains drawn from one sample of a study of cytomegalovirus exposure and HLA in healthy donors. The data were produced by immunoSEQ multiplex PCR, yet TCRdb's version contains in-frame clones alone and is incomplete. This sample has 150,000 or so clones, with roughly 85% found just once. Material for sequencing was PBMCs. Every receptor here comes from a man in his forties in good health and CMV-seropositive. Both conserved end residues are part of each CDR3. A D gene is named only where the DNA matches it firmly. Size is stated for part of the rows, as once, few or many counts, or as a class when the clone is expanded.

D | size | J | V | CDR3 | DNA
. | . | TRBJ1-2 | TRBV19 | CASSYRVARGGYTF | TGTGCCAGTAGTTACCGGGTCGCCCGGGGTGGCTACACCTTC
TRBD1 | . | TRBJ1-1 | TRBV19 | CASSTDRVSTEAFF | TGTGCCAGTAGTACGGACAGGGTTTCCACTGAAGCTTTCTTT
TRBD1 | . | TRBJ2-1 | TRBV5-1 | CASSPRGQASYNEQFF | TGCGCCAGCAGCCCTCGAGGACAGGCCTCCTACAATGAGCAGTTCTTC
TRBD2 | . | TRBJ2-7 | TRBV28 | CASSSGTSLYEQYF | TGTGCCAGCAGTTCCGGGACTAGCTTGTACGAGCAGTACTTC
. | few | TRBJ1-1 | TRBV28 | CASSLLTDEAFF | TGTGCCAGCAGTCTACTGACTGATGAAGCTTTCTTT
TRBD2 | . | TRBJ2-1 | TRBV5-1 | CASSPAGTNNEQFF | TGCGCCAGCAGTCCCGCCGGGACTAACAATGAGCAGTTCTTC
. | . | TRBJ1-1 | TRBV28 | CASSAGRKNTEAFF | TGTGCCAGCAGTGCGGGACGGAAGAACACTGAAGCTTTCTTT
TRBD2 | . | TRBJ2-5 | TRBV29-1 | CSVPSGSSQETQYF | TGCAGCGTGCCTAGCGGCTCATCCCAAGAGACCCAGTACTTC
TRBD1 | once | TRBJ1-5 | TRBV6-1 | CASTVTGGSNQPQHF | TGTGCCAGCACCGTGACAGGGGGTAGCAATCAGCCCCAGCATTTT
. | . | TRBJ2-7 | TRBV21-1 | CASSNIAGAPYEQYF | TGTGCCAGCAGCAATATAGCGGGAGCCCCCTACGAGCAGTACTTC
. | . | TRBJ2-5 | TRBV6-1 | CASSPGIGRETQYF | TGTGCCAGCAGTCCCGGGATCGGCCGGGAGACCCAGTACTTC
. | . | TRBJ1-2 | TRBV6-5 | CASSLLQGASEGYTF | TGTGCCAGCAGTTTACTACAGGGTGCTTCGGAGGGCTACACCTTC
TRBD2 | . | TRBJ2-3 | TRBV19 | CASSIDSGGGTDTQYF | TGTGCCAGTAGTATAGACAGCGGGGGCGGCACAGATACGCAGTATTTT
TRBD2 | . | TRBJ2-5 | TRBV12-5 | CASGPMTSGTLQETQYF | TGTGCTAGTGGACCCATGACTAGCGGGACCCTACAAGAGACCCAGTACTTC
. | . | TRBJ1-5 | TRBV5-6 | CASSMRQYQPQHF | TGTGCCAGCAGCATGCGACAATATCAGCCCCAGCATTTT
. | . | TRBJ2-1 | TRBV7-6 | CASSLGGGTAEQFF | TGTGCCAGCAGCCTCGGGGGAGGCACGGCTGAGCAGTTCTTC
TRBD1 | once | TRBJ2-7 | TRBV11-1 | CASSLEWGQGVEQYF | TGTGCCAGCAGCTTAGAGTGGGGACAGGGAGTCGAGCAGTACTTC
. | few | TRBJ2-3 | TRBV7-6 | CASSLESGTDTQYF | TGTGCCAGCAGCTTAGAATCGGGAACAGATACGCAGTATTTT
. | . | TRBJ2-7 | TRBV4-2 | CASSPWQDYEQYF | TGTGCCAGCAGCCCCTGGCAGGACTACGAGCAGTACTTC
TRBD1 | . | TRBJ2-7 | TRBV10-3 | CALSRGGQGYEQYF | TGTGCCCTTTCGAGGGGGGGACAGGGTTACGAGCAGTACTTC
TRBD1 | few | TRBJ1-2 | TRBV6-6 | CASTPQIGQEYYGYTF | TGTGCCAGCACCCCACAAATCGGACAGGAATACTATGGCTACACCTTC
. | . | TRBJ2-1 | TRBV7-3 | CASSLGRQVHNEQFF | TGTGCCAGCAGCTTGGGGCGACAGGTCCACAATGAGCAGTTCTTC
TRBD2 | . | TRBJ2-5 | TRBV9 | CASSDLAGGHPETQYF | TGTGCCAGCAGCGATTTAGCGGGAGGGCATCCAGAGACCCAGTACTTC